A single sample is the source of the 9 T cell receptor beta chains below, sequenced in a study of cytomegalovirus exposure and HLA in healthy donors. PCR primers comprised 60 Vbeta and 13 Jbeta primers. TCRdb keeps only in-frame clones here, not all; method: immunoSEQ multiplex PCR. This sample carries 130,000 or so clones, roughly 66% of them seen once, and the ten largest clones take 1.5%. What was sequenced was PBMCs. The receptor set was obtained from a man younger than 35 in good health and CMV-seronegative.

The genes are TRBV29-1 and TRBJ2-6; no firm D call. The CDR3 is made up of 13 amino acids. Trimming left V 5 bases short and J 0 bases short, with 5 bases between. Germline V gives CDR1 SQVTM, CDR2 ANQGSEA. The CDR3 bases are TGCAGCGTTCACAGCTCTGGGGCCAACGTCCTGACTTTC. It codes for CSVHSSGANVLTF.

This sequence joins TRBV6-6 and TRBJ1-4; TRBD1 matches 8 bases. The V segment lost 2 bases and the J segment 8 bases; nucleotides outside the gene matches: 10. The CDR3 covers 16 residues. Germline CDR1 is MNHNY and CDR2 is SVGAGI (reference sequence). The CDR3 bases are TGTGCCAGCAGTTACGCATTAGGACAGGGCTACGAAAAACTGTTTTTT. It specifies CASSYALGQGYEKLFF.

The J gene is TRBJ1-6, the V gene TRBV5-1; 7 bases agree with TRBD1. The V segment lost 0 bases and the J segment 8 bases; nucleotides outside the gene matches: 11. The CDR3 length is 17 residues. Germline V gives CDR1 SGHRS, CDR2 YFSETQ. In DNA, the CDR3 is TGCGCCAGCAGCTTGGAAGGCAGGGGGAGGCAAGATTCACCCCTCCACTTT. Translation: CASSLEGRGRQDSPLHF.

V and J are TRBV28 and TRBJ1-4, with D unresolved. Germline V CDR1 and CDR2: MDHEN, SYDVKM. This CDR3 has 15 amino acids. V was cut by 3 bases and J by 8 bases, with 16 bases left in between. CDR3 coding DNA: TGTGCCAGCAGTTTTAGAGGAGGGTCCGCCGAAAAACTGTTTTTT. This encodes CASSFRGGSAEKLFF.

The chain has TRBV4-2 and TRBJ2-2, with D possibly being TRBD2 (5 bases). CDR1 LGHNA and CDR2 YNFKEQ come from the germline V gene. The CDR3 runs 16 residues. The germline V and J ends were trimmed by 4 bases and 2 bases, with 14 bases remaining between them. CDR3 sequence: CASSRHLSANTGELFF. CDR3 bases: TGTGCCAGCAGCCGCCATCTTAGCGCAAACACCGGGGAGCTGTTTTTT.

The chain joins TRBV7-2 to TRBJ1-1, with 10 bases lining up with TRBD1. J was trimmed by 5 bases and V by 3 bases; bases with no gene match: 6. Germline V gene data show CDR1 as SGHTA and CDR2 as FQGNSA. The CDR3 contains 15 residues. The CDR3 protein is CASSFLRDRGTEAFF. The CDR3, as DNA: TGTGCCAGCAGCTTCCTCCGGGACAGGGGAACTGAAGCTTTCTTT.

The rearrangement joins TRBV27 to TRBJ2-3; no definite D call. The CDR3 covers 12 residues. V shed 5 bases and J shed 6 bases, with 9 bases lying between them. The germline CDR1 and CDR2 sequences are MNHEY and SMNVEV (reference sequence). CDR3 nucleotides: TGTGCCAGCAGTACTTGGTGGGATACGCAGTATTTT. It codes for CASSTWWDTQYF.

The chain recombines TRBV29-1 with TRBJ1-1; 11 bases agree with TRBD1. J lost 4 bases, V lost 7 bases, and 8 bases had no gene match. There are 14 residues in the CDR3. Germline CDR1 and CDR2: SQVTM and ANQGSEA. CDR3 sequence (DNA): TGCAGCGCTGAGGGCGGGACAGGGGGCACTGAAGCTTTCTTT. It yields the protein CSAEGGTGGTEAFF.

The chain employs TRBV10-3 and TRBJ2-7; 12 bases line up with TRBD2. V lost 3 bases and J lost 8; bases outside the gene matches: 14. Germline V lookup: CDR1 ENHRY, CDR2 SYGVKD. The CDR3 sequence is 17 residues long. DNA for the CDR3: TGTGCCATCAGTGACTCCCGACTAGCGGGGGCATCCGTAAAGCAGTACTTC. Translating gives CAISDSRLAGASVKQYF.